The sequence of this T cell receptor (beta chain) was determined in a study of early T cells in non-severe SARS-CoV-2 infection. Researchers tagged individual cDNA molecules with unique molecular identifiers. MiXCR, applied by TCRdb to the 5' RACE reads, yields one record per CDR3 protein. In the table there are 90,000 to 120,000 distinct CDR3 sequences, around 10% of which are singletons. CDR1 MNHNY and CDR2 SVGAGI come from the germline V gene (reference sequence). This CDR3 has 17 amino acids. V lost 1 base, J lost 2 bases, and 16 bases lay in between. The TCR was taken from an adult who was a healthcare worker with PCR-confirmed SARS-CoV-2 infection or an uninfected control (not recorded which). Sequencing was done on a sample of whole blood. V is TRBV6-6 and J is TRBJ2-3; D tentatively fits TRBD1 or TRBD2 (5 bases each). CDR3 nucleotides: TGTGCCAGCAGTTACTTAGGGGAGACCACATCCACAGATACGCAGTATTTT. The encoded protein is CASSYLGETTSTDTQYF.